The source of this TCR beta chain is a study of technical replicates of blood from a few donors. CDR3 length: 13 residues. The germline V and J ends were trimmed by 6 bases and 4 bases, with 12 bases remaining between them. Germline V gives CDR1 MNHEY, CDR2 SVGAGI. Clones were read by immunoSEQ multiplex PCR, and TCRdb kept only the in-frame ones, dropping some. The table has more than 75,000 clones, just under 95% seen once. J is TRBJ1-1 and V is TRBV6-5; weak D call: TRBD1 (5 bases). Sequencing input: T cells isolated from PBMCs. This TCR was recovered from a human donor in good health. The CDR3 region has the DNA TGTGCCAGCAGAGATTTCGGGGGCACTGAAGCTTTCTTT. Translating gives CASRDFGGTEAFF.